One T cell receptor beta chain is described in this entry. Its antigen is not identified. The study ran its PCR with 60 Vbeta and 13 Jbeta primers. Here immunoSEQ multiplex PCR was the method, and the copy in TCRdb shows in-frame clones only, minus some. This repertoire includes around 50,000 clones. The sample is drawn from a study of cytomegalovirus exposure and HLA in healthy donors. Study-level background: Early on, a data release was issued that held approximately 78 million unique TCRs from HLA-typed donors. General study points: The authors excluded some V segments, including TRBV6-2 and TRBV6-3, as indistinguishable.

Germline V gives CDR1 MDHEN, CDR2 SYDVKM. The CDR3 covers 14 residues. With 2 bases removed from V and 8 bases from J, the gap between germline ends came to 15 bases. Sequenced sample: PBMCs. The sequence was obtained from a woman in her thirties or forties in good health and CMV-seronegative. The rearrangement joins TRBV28 to TRBJ1-2, with D tentatively TRBD1 (6 bases). The CDR3 nucleotides read TGTGCCAGCAGTTTACCACAGGGTTTAAAGGGCTACACCTTC. Translation: CASSLPQGLKGYTF.